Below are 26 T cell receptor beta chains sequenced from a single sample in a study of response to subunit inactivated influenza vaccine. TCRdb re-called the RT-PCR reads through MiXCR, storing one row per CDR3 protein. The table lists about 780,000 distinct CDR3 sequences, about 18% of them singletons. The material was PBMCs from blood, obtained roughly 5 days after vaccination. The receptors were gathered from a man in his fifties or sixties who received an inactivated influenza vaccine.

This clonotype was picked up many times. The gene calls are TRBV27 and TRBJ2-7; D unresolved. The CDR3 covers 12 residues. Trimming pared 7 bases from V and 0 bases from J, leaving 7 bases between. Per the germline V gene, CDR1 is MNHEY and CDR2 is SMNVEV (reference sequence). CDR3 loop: CASIGYSYEQYF. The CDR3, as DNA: TGTGCCAGCATCGGGTACTCCTACGAGCAGTACTTC.

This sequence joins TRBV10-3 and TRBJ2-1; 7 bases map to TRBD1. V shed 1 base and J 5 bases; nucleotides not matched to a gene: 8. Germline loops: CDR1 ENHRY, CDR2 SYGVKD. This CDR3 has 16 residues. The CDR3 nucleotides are TGTGCCATCAGTGAGTTTCGGTGGGACAGCAACAATGAGCAGTTCTTC. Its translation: CAISEFRWDSNNEQFF.

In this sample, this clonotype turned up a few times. The CDR3 loop is CASKTGGADSPLHF. In nucleotides, the CDR3 is TGTGCCAGCAAGACAGGGGGCGCGGATTCACCCCTCCACTTT. The chain joins TRBV6-1 to TRBJ1-6; 10 positions match TRBD1. Germline CDR1 is MNHNS and CDR2 is SASEGT. The CDR3 covers 14 residues. Trimming removed 7 bases from V and 8 bases from J; junction bases left unmatched: 5.

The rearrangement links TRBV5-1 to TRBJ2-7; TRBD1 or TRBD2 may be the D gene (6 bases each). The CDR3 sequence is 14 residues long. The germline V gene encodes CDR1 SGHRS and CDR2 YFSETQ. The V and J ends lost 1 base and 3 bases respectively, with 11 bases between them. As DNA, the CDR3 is TGCGCCAGCAGCTTGATGGGGGGCAACTACGAGCAGTACTTC. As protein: CASSLMGGNYEQYF.

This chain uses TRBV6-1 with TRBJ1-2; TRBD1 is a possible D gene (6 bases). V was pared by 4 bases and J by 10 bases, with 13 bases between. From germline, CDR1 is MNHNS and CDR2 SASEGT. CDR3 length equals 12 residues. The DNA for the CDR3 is TGTGCCAGCAGTGGCCTACAGGGCTACTACACCTTC. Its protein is CASSGLQGYYTF.

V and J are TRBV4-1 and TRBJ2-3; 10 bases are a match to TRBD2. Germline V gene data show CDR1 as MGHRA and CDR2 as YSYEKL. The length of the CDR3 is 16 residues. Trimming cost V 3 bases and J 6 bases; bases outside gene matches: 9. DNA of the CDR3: TGCGCCAGCAGCCAGGGGAGCGGGAGGGCCTCGGATACGCAGTATTTT. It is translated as CASSQGSGRASDTQYF.

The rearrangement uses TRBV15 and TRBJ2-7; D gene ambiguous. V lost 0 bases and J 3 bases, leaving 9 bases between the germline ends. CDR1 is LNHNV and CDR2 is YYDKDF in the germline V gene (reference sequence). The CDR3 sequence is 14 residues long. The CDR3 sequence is CATSREMKGYEQYF. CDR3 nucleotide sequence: TGTGCCACCAGCAGAGAAATGAAGGGCTACGAGCAGTACTTC.

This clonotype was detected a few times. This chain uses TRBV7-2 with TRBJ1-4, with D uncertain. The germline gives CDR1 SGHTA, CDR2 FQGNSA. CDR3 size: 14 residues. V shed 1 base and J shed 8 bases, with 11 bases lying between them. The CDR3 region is CASSLVGLGEKLFF. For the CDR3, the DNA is TGTGCCAGCAGCTTAGTTGGACTAGGGGAAAAACTGTTTTTT.

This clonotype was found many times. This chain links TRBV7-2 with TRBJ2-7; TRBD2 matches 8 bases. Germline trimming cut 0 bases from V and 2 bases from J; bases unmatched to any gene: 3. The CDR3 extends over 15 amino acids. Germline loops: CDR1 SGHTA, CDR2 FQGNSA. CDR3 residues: CASSLAGGGTYEQYF. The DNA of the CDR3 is TGTGCCAGCAGCTTAGCAGGCGGGGGGACCTACGAGCAGTACTTC.

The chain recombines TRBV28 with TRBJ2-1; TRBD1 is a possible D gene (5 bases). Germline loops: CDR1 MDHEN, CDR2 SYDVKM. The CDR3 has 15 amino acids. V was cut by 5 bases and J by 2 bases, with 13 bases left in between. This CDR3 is CASSILQVPYNEQFF. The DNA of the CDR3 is TGTGCCAGCAGTATTCTACAGGTTCCCTACAATGAGCAGTTCTTC.

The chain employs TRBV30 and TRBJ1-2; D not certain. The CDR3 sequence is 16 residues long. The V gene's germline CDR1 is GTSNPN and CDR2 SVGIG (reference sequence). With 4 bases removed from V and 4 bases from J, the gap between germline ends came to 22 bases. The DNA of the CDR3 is TGTGCCTGGACGAAAACCGGCCAAGGGAGATTCTATGGCTACACCTTC. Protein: CAWTKTGQGRFYGYTF.

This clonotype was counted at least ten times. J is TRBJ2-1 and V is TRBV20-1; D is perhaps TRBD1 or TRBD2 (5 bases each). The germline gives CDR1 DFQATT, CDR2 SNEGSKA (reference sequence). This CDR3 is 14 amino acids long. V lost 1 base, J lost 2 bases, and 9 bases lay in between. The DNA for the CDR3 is TGCAGTGCTAGAGTCGGGACGACCTACAATGAGCAGTTCTTC. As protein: CSARVGTTYNEQFF.

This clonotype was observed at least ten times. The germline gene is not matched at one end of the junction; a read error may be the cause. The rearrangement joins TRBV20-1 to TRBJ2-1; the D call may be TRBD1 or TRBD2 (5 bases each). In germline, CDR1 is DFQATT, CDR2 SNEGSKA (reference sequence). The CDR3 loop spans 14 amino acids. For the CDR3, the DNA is TGCAGTGCCAGAGGGGTAAACTCCTACAATGAGCAGTTCTTC. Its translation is CSARGVNSYNEQFF.

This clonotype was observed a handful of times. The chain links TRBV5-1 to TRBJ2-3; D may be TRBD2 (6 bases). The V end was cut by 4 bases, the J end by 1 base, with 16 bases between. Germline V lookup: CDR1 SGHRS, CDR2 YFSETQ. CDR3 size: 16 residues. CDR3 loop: CASSTGTGVGTDTQYF. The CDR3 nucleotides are TGCGCCAGCAGCACCGGGACTGGCGTAGGCACAGATACGCAGTATTTT.

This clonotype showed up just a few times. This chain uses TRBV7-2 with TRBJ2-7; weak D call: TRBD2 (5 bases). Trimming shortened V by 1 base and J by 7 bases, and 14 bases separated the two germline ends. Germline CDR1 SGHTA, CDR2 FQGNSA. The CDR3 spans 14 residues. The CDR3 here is CASSLVVGPGEQYF. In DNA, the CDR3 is TGTGCCAGCAGCTTAGTGGTAGGGCCGGGGGAGCAGTACTTC.

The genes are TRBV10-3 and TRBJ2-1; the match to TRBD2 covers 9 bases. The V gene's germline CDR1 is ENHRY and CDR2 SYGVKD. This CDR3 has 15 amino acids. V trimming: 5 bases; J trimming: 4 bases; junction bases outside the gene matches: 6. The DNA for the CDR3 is TGTGCCATCAGTTTAGCGGGAGAAAATTACAATGAGCAGTTCTTC. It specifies CAISLAGENYNEQFF.

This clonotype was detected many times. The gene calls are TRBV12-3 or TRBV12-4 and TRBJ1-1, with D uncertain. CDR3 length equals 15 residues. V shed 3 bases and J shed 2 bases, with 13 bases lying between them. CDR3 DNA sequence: TGTGCCAGCAGTTTTCGGAAGGCCCCAAACACTGAAGCTTTCTTT. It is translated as CASSFRKAPNTEAFF.

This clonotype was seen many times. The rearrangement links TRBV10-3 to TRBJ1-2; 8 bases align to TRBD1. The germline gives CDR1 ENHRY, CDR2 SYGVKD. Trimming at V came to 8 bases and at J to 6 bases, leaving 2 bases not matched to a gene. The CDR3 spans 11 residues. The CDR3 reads CAIGQGHGYTF. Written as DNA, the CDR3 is TGTGCCATCGGACAGGGCCATGGCTACACCTTC.

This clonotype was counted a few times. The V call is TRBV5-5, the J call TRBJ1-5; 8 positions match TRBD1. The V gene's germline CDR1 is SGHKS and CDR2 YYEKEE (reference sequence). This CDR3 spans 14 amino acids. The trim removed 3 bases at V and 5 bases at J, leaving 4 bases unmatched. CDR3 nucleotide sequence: TGTGCCAGCAGCTGGACAGGGAGGGATCAGCCCCAGCATTTT. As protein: CASSWTGRDQPQHF. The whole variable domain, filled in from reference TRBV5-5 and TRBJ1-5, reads DAGVTQSPTHLIKTRGQQVTLRCSPISGHKSVSWYQQVLGQGPQFIFQYYEKEERGRGNFPDRFSARQFPNYSSELNVNALLLGDSALYLCASSWTGRDQPQHFGDGTRLSIL.

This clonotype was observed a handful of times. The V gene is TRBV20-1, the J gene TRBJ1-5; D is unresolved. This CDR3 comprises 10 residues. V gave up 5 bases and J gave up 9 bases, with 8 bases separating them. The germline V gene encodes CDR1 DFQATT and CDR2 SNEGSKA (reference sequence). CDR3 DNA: TGCAGTGCTGAAAGGCCGCCCCAGCATTTT. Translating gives CSAERPPQHF.

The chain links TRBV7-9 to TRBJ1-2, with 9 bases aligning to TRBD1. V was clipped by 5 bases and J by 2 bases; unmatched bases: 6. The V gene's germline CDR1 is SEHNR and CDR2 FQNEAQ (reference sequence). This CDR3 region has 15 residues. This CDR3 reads CASSPNRGRNYGYTF. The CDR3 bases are TGTGCCAGCAGCCCGAACAGGGGGCGGAACTATGGCTACACCTTC.

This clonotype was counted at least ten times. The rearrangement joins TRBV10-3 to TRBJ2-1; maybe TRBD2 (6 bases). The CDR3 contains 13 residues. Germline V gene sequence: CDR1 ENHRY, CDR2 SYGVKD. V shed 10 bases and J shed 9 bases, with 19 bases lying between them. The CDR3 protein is CATSGTAPGEQFF. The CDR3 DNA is TGTGCCACCTCCGGGACTGCGCCTGGTGAGCAGTTCTTC.

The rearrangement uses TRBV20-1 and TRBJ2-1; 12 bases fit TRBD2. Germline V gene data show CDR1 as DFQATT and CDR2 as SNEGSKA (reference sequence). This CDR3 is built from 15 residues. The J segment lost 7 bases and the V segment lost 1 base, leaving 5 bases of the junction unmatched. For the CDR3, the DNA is TGCAGTGCTAGAGTTCCTAGCGGGGGGGCGAATGAGCAGTTCTTC. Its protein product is CSARVPSGGANEQFF.

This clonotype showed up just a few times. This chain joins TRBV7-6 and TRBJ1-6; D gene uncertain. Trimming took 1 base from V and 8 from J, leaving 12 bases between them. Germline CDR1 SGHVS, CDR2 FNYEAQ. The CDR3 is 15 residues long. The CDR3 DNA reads TGTGCCAGCAGCTTAGAGAGGGCCGGCTATTCACCCCTCCACTTT. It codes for CASSLERAGYSPLHF.

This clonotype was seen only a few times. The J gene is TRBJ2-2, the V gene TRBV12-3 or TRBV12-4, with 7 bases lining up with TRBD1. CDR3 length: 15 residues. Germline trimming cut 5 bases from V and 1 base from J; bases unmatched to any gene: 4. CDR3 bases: TGTGCCAGCAGTAAGGGGGACAGGAACACCGGGGAGCTGTTTTTT. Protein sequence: CASSKGDRNTGELFF.

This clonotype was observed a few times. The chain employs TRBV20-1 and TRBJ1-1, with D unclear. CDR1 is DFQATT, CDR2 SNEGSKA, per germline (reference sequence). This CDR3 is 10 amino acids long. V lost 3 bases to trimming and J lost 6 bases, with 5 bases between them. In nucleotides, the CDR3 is TGCAGTGCTAGTGTGCCTGAAGCTTTCTTT. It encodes CSASVPEAFF.